This T cell receptor (beta chain) was profiled in a study of STAT3 mutations in large granular lymphocyte leukemia. Study-wide background: Among longitudinally sequenced T-LGLL patients, roughly half had canonical activating STAT3 mutations detected. General study points: At least one immunodominant TCR beta clonotype appeared in every T-cell large granular lymphocyte leukemia patient.

Repertoires were generated with immunoSEQ multiplex PCR, while TCRdb's copy carries only in-frame clones and drops some. The sample includes about 13,000 clones, approximately 85% of them seen just once. Germline CDR1 reads SGHTA; CDR2 reads FQGNSA. Trimming cost V 0 bases and J 7 bases, with 10 bases left between them. CDR3 size: 14 residues. Comments on this clone: Its specificity is not known.

Specimen: PBMCs. V gene TRBV7-2 combines with J gene TRBJ1-5; unclear D gene. The clonotype was recovered from a human donor with T large granular lymphocyte leukemia. Some clones in this sample may be carry-over from other donors' samples. The CDR3 sequence is CASSLARLEQPQHF. CDR3 nucleotide sequence: TGTGCCAGCAGCTTAGCTAGGTTGGAACAGCCCCAGCATTTT.